This passage covers 3 T cell receptor beta chains from one sample sequenced in a study of blood T cell repertoires in COVID-19. The protocol was immunoSEQ multiplex PCR, while the TCRdb copy is restricted to in-frame clones and leaves out a portion. The repertoire includes some 190,000 clones, around 82% of them detected once, and about a sixth sits in the top ten. Specimen: PBMCs or T cells enriched from blood (not recorded which). All receptors derive from a woman aged 50 to 65 with acute COVID-19.

This clone was recorded many times. This chain joins TRBV25-1 and TRBJ2-3; D not resolved. Per the germline V gene, CDR1 is MGHDK and CDR2 is SYGVNS. The CDR3 is 12 amino acids. The ends were cut back, 4 bases at V and 5 bases at J, with 7 bases in the middle. The CDR3 DNA follows: TGTGCCAGCAGTGGGTTAGTAGATACGCAGTATTTT. Translated: CASSGLVDTQYF.

This sequence joins TRBV9 and TRBJ1-2, with 10 bases identical to TRBD1. The CDR3 totals 13 residues. Looked up from germline, CDR1 is SGDLS and CDR2 is YYNGEE. V dropped 4 bases and J dropped 7; count of bases not matched to a gene: 4. As DNA, the CDR3 is TGTGCCAGCAGCCCCGGGACAGGGGCTGGCTACACCTTC. Translation: CASSPGTGAGYTF.

The chain uses TRBV11-1 and TRBJ2-3; weak D call: TRBD2 (6 bases). Germline CDR1 SGHAT, CDR2 FQDESV (reference sequence). The CDR3 length is 12 residues. V was cut by 1 base and J by 11 bases, with 10 bases left in between. As DNA, the CDR3 is TGTGCCAGCAGCTTAGGGAGGGAGAGGCAGTATTTT. This gives the protein CASSLGRERQYF.